The 19 T cell receptor beta chains presented below share a single source sample, sequenced in a study of vaccination effects on CD4 cells after COVID-19. These receptors lack a known antigen. Assay used: immunoSEQ multiplex PCR; TCRdb lists only in-frame clones, some missing. This table holds about 59,000 clones, 78% found once. CD4+ T cells specific for antigen were expanded with viral peptide pools by the ViraFEST assay before sequencing. Isolation of CD4+ T cells took place after less than 12 days of culture. It was two doses of either the BNT162b2 or mRNA-1273 vaccine that participants received. The sequenced sample was CD4+ T cells from PBMCs cultured with HCoV-OC43 spike peptides, obtained after COVID-19 vaccination. Subset noted: HCoV-OC43 spike overlapping peptide pool stimulation. All receptors derive from a human donor who received a COVID-19 vaccine.

The chain couples TRBV24-1 to TRBJ2-5; 7 bases fit TRBD2. Per the germline V gene, CDR1 is KGHDR and CDR2 is SFDVKD. With V trimmed by 7 bases and J by 3 bases, 13 bases remained unmatched. The CDR3 is 16 amino acids. CDR3 sequence: CATSSGGGSREETQYF. Written as DNA, the CDR3 is TGTGCCACCAGCTCTGGGGGGGGGTCAAGGGAAGAGACCCAGTACTTC.

This chain uses TRBV30 with TRBJ1-2, with no clear D. The CDR3 totals 14 residues. Germline values: CDR1 GTSNPN, CDR2 SVGIG (reference sequence). The ends were cut back, 7 bases at V and 5 bases at J, with 20 bases in the middle. The CDR3 region is CASKVSGLGYGYTF. CDR3 nucleotides: TGTGCCTCCAAGGTCTCGGGCCTGGGTTATGGCTACACCTTC. The entire variable domain, with the rest obtained from reference TRBV30 and TRBJ1-2, is as follows: SQTIHQWPATLVQPVGSPLSLECTVEGTSNPNLYWYRQAAGRGLQLLFYSVGIGQISSEVPQNLSASRPQDRQFILSSKKLLLSDSGFYLCASKVSGLGYGYTFGSGTRLTVV.

CDR3 nucleotides: TGCGCCAGCAGCCGACAGGGGGGGAACACTGAAGCTTTCTTT. Translated, it gives CASSRQGGNTEAFF. This chain joins TRBV5-1 and TRBJ1-1; 9 bases are a match to TRBD1. The CDR3 extends over 14 amino acids. Trimming at V came to 4 bases and at J to 1 base, leaving 2 bases not matched to a gene. CDR1 is SGHRS, CDR2 YFSETQ, per germline.

This chain links TRBV2 with TRBJ2-1, with D possibly TRBD2 on 6 matching bases. The CDR3 has 16 amino acids. The germline gives CDR1 SNHLY, CDR2 FYNNEI. V lost 3 bases, J lost 0 bases, and 12 bases lay in between. CDR3 protein: CASSEEGLSSYNEQFF. CDR3 coding DNA: TGTGCCAGCAGTGAGGAGGGACTGAGCTCCTACAATGAGCAGTTCTTC.

The sample holds one count of this clone. The identical CDR3 is also encoded by other nucleotide sequences in the sample. This sequence joins TRBV5-1 and TRBJ1-1; a weak D match, TRBD1 (6 bases). The CDR3 is 15 amino acids. The V gene lost 2 bases and the J gene lost 0 bases, with 11 bases spanning the gap. Germline V gives CDR1 SGHRS, CDR2 YFSETQ. The CDR3 DNA reads as TGCGCCAGCAGCTTAGGAGGGGGGATGAACACTGAAGCTTTCTTT. This sequence encodes CASSLGGGMNTEAFF. Full variable domain (missing parts from reference TRBV5-1 and TRBJ1-1): KAGVTQTPRYLIKTRGQQVTLSCSPISGHRSVSWYQQTPGQGLQFLFEYFSETQRNKGNFPGRFSGRQFSNSRSEMNVSTLELGDSALYLCASSLGGGMNTEAFFGQGTRLTVV.

This chain links TRBV6-5 with TRBJ1-4, with D uncertain. The germline V and J ends were trimmed by 5 bases and 5 bases, with 9 bases remaining between them. Germline loops: CDR1 MNHEY, CDR2 SVGAGI. This CDR3 has 13 residues. The CDR3 spells CASSPFQNEKLFF. The CDR3 region has the DNA TGTGCCAGCAGTCCATTTCAGAATGAAAAACTGTTTTTT.

J is TRBJ1-2 and V is TRBV25-1; TRBD1 aligns across 7 bases. Germline V gene lookup returns CDR1 MGHDK and CDR2 SYGVNS. The CDR3 contains 15 residues. J was trimmed by 4 bases and V by 1 base; bases with no gene match: 6. CDR3 sequence: CASSELSGGGYGYTF. The CDR3 DNA reads as TGTGCCAGCAGTGAATTGTCAGGGGGAGGCTATGGCTACACCTTC.

The J gene is TRBJ1-5, the V gene TRBV19; no reliable D call. The CDR3 extends over 13 amino acids. Germline CDR1 reads LNHDA; CDR2 reads SQIVND (reference sequence). V lost 5 bases to trimming and J lost 0 bases, with 5 bases between them. In DNA form, the CDR3 reads TGTGCCAGTAGTGTTAATAGCAATCAGCCCCAGCATTTT. It encodes CASSVNSNQPQHF.

The J gene is TRBJ2-2, the V gene TRBV5-1; D possibly corresponds to TRBD1 (5 bases). The CDR3 has 14 amino acids. The ends were cut back, 0 bases at V and 6 bases at J, with 9 bases in the middle. The V gene's germline CDR1 is SGHRS and CDR2 YFSETQ. Written as DNA, the CDR3 is TGCGCCAGCAGCTTGGGGACAATCGCCGGGGAGCTGTTTTTT. Residues: CASSLGTIAGELFF.

The chain links TRBV4-1 to TRBJ1-4; no reliable D call. The V gene lost 1 base and the J gene lost 4 bases, with 10 bases spanning the gap. In germline, CDR1 is MGHRA, CDR2 YSYEKL. The CDR3 length is 15 residues. CDR3 nucleotides: TGCGCCAGCAGCCAAGGCGGACGGATTAATGAAAAACTGTTTTTT. This gives the protein CASSQGGRINEKLFF.

The V call is TRBV6-5, the J call TRBJ2-2; TRBD2 aligns across 8 bases. The V gene end was trimmed by 7 bases and the J gene end by 6 bases; junction bases not matched to a gene: 10. This CDR3 is built from 15 residues. Germline V gene sequence: CDR1 MNHEY, CDR2 SVGAGI. For the CDR3, the DNA is TGTGCCAGCACCACAGGGCTAGCGGGTGCCGGGGAGCTGTTTTTT. Its translation is CASTTGLAGAGELFF.

The sample holds a few counts of this clone. This rearrangement joins TRBV7-2 to TRBJ2-3; 12 nucleotides align to TRBD2. V gave up 1 base and J gave up 5 bases; unmatched junction bases: 7. CDR3 length: 17 amino acids. The V gene's germline CDR1 is SGHTA and CDR2 FQGNSA. Here the CDR3 reads CASSLGASGGAQDTQYF. In DNA form, the CDR3 reads TGTGCCAGCAGCTTAGGGGCTAGCGGGGGGGCCCAAGATACGCAGTATTTT.

V gene TRBV2 combines with J gene TRBJ2-7; 8 bases are a match to TRBD1. The CDR3 has 15 amino acids. V gave up 6 bases and J gave up 3 bases; unmatched junction bases: 10. Germline CDR1 SNHLY, CDR2 FYNNEI. The CDR3 here is CASRNNRGIFYEQYV. CDR3 DNA: TGTGCCAGCAGAAATAACAGGGGGATTTTCTACGAGCAGTACGTC.

This clone was counted once. V is TRBV5-6 and J is TRBJ2-7; no clear D. CDR1 and CDR2 from the germline V gene are SGHDT and YYEEEE. V lost 5 bases and J 4 bases, leaving 13 bases between the germline ends. This CDR3 region has 13 residues. CDR3 sequence: CASSSNARYEQYV. CDR3 bases: TGTGCCAGCAGTTCAAACGCCAGATACGAGCAGTACGTC.

The CDR3 region is CASSQRGAQEKLFF. CDR3 bases: TGTGCCAGCAGCCAACGGGGGGCGCAGGAAAAACTGTTTTTT. This chain links TRBV3-1 (or the pseudogene TRBV3-2) with TRBJ1-4; D is possibly TRBD1 (6 bases). Germline-derived CDR1 and CDR2 are LGHDT and YNNKEL (reference sequence). This CDR3 has 14 residues. V was pared by 2 bases and J by 8 bases, with 12 bases between.

The rearrangement links TRBV6-4 to TRBJ2-4; D is possibly TRBD2 (7 bases). The CDR3 totals 13 residues. Trimming removed 3 bases at V and 12 bases at J, with 15 bases between. From germline, CDR1 is MRHNA and CDR2 SNTAGT. CDR3 sequence reads: CASSEIVGGHQYF. The CDR3 bases are TGTGCCAGCAGTGAAATCGTCGGGGGGCATCAGTACTTC.

The V gene is TRBV5-1, the J gene TRBJ2-5, with D possibly TRBD1 on 6 matching bases. From germline, CDR1 is SGHRS and CDR2 YFSETQ. The CDR3 totals 14 residues. V was clipped by 2 bases and J by 3 bases, with 11 bases between them. CDR3 coding DNA: TGCGCCAGCAGCTTACAGGGAAGTGAAGAGACCCAGTACTTC. It codes for CASSLQGSEETQYF. Combining the CDR3 with reference TRBV5-1 and TRBJ2-5 gives the whole variable domain KAGVTQTPRYLIKTRGQQVTLSCSPISGHRSVSWYQQTPGQGLQFLFEYFSETQRNKGNFPGRFSGRQFSNSRSEMNVSTLELGDSALYLCASSLQGSEETQYFGPGTRLLVL.

The chain carries TRBV15 and TRBJ2-1, with no clear D. The CDR3 runs 13 residues. The germline V gene encodes CDR1 LNHNV and CDR2 YYDKDF (reference sequence). V was pared by 0 bases and J by 10 bases, with 10 bases between. The CDR3 DNA reads TGTGCCACCAGCAGAGATAGAAGTAGGGAGCAGTTCTTC. It translates to CATSRDRSREQFF.

The chain couples TRBV6-5 to TRBJ2-3; D might be TRBD1 (7 bases). This CDR3 is built from 12 residues. Germline CDR1 reads MNHEY; CDR2 reads SVGAGI. Trimming took off 10 bases at V and 7 bases at J, with 15 bases between the two ends. CDR3 in amino acids: CATRGAGNTQYF. The CDR3, as DNA: TGTGCCACCAGGGGGGCGGGGAATACGCAGTATTTT.